This T cell receptor (beta chain) emerged from a study of identifying expanded T cells in peripheral blood (dated by TCRdb to the late 2010s). Broadly, across the study: Separate aliquots of the same genomic DNA pool were sequenced to produce technical replicates, and four replicates were compared in pairs.

During the collection period, no infections or other immune events were recorded for the healthy donors. Time-dependent variance in a beta-binomial model of T-cell clone differential abundance was calibrated using healthy-donor blood repertoires as a training cohort. The training cohort comprised 10 healthy donors, 3 female and 7 male. Donor ages ranged from about 29 to 65 years, with an average of about 40 years. Whole blood was collected from each healthy donor at three time points spaced 2 to 3 weeks apart and obtained from a commercial supplier. For immunosequencing, genomic DNA was extracted from whole blood that had not been sorted. What the research found in general, with its limitations: Across all healthy-donor time intervals, the beta-binomial model significantly cut both the number of clones called differentially abundant and the false-positive rate. The authors expected that over much longer intervals, such as months to years, biological variance in healthy repertoires might increase even further. The binomial model flagged around 1.1 differentially abundant clones between technical replicates, compared with about 16 over around 2 weeks and approximately 19 over four weeks. Variance in clone template counts between approximately 2-week samples significantly increased with total template count across all healthy donors.

The immunoSEQ Assay, which uses bias-controlled multiplex PCR amplification of genomic DNA, was used to profile TCRbeta CDR3 regions. In the original analysis: To quantify the absolute abundance of each unique TCRbeta CDR3 region, the sequences were collapsed and filtered. Differential abundance was assessed using a binomial (Fisher-equivalent) model and a beta-binomial model in which time-dependent variance fitted from healthy donors was added. Any clone with fewer than 5 combined templates was excluded, and a clone was called differentially abundant if its Benjamini-Hochberg FDR was below 0.01. Beta-binomial variance was modeled as a function of total template count across the two samples using the form v = (b*log(k)+a)^2. TCRdb re-hosts the immuneACCESS table, in-frame sequences only. Its copies lack some clones; in the studies checked, an unresolved V gene accounts for under half of them, and the cause for the rest is not known. V, J and clone size derive from that table, while D and trimming were established from the DNA sequence. The sample profile shows roughly 100,000 clones; approximately 88% of them were found once. The top ten hold less than 15% of the sample.

The CDR1 and CDR2 encoded by the germline V gene are MGHRA and YSYEKL. V is cut back by 0 bases and J by 8 bases, with 10 bases in the junction unmatched. The CDR3 starts with the cysteine, ends with the phenylalanine, and has 15 residues. Kept here is only the CDR3 DNA, which spans 45 bases and is read in frame from base 1. Notes on this clone: Its antigen remains unidentified. No much larger clone is present one base from it, and per-base qualities are unavailable.

The chain uses TRBV4-1 and TRBJ2-7; TRBD1 agrees with 7 junctional bases. The sequenced material came from blood. This sequence was found in a person aged 18 to 75 in good health. The CDR3 region: CASSQDATGDYKQYF. The DNA is TGCGCCAGCAGCCAAGATGCTACAGGGGATTATAAGCAGTACTTC.